This T cell receptor (beta chain) was identified during a study of blood T cells in healthy people across ages. Primers used in a second PCR of roughly 7 to 12 cycles were a sample-barcoded 5' primer and a J-beta primer mix. A template-switch adaptor that had 12 random nucleotides put a tag on each cDNA molecule. Paired-end reads containing CDR3 totaled no fewer than 2.5 million for each sample. TCRdb re-called the 5' RACE reads through MiXCR, storing one row per CDR3 protein. The sample consists of 1.8 million or so distinct CDR3 sequences, roughly 43% of them appearing once. Total RNA was extracted at no less than 5.5 micrograms per sample. Germline values: CDR1 SGDLS, CDR2 YYNGEE. This CDR3 comprises 15 residues. V was clipped by 4 bases and J by 5 bases; unmatched bases: 6.

The sample taken for sequencing was blood. This clonotype was obtained from a human donor in good health. The chain employs TRBV9 and TRBJ2-1; TRBD2 matches at 10 bases. CDR3 nucleotides: TGTGCCAGCAGCACTAGCGGGGCTCCCCACAATGAGCAGTTCTTC. Translated: CASSTSGAPHNEQFF.